Sequencing of this T cell receptor (beta chain) was carried out in a study of shared clonotypes between healthy human individuals. Method: immunoSEQ multiplex PCR; TCRdb's copy keeps in-frame clones and lacks some. The sample contains approximately 250,000 clones, 50% to 80% of which appear only once. V lost 1 base, J lost 3 bases, and 7 bases lay in between. The V gene's germline CDR1 is SGHKS and CDR2 YYEKEE (reference sequence). The CDR3 contains 14 residues. This chain connects TRBV5-5 to TRBJ2-2; no definite D call. The receptor's source is a man aged 30 to 39 in good health. Sequenced input: memory CD4+ T cells sorted from blood. Subset reported: CD45RA-negative fraction. CDR3 region: CASSLTFYTGELFF. CDR3 nucleotides: TGTGCCAGCAGCTTGACTTTTTACACCGGGGAGCTGTTTTTT. Filled out from reference TRBV5-5 and TRBJ2-2, the complete variable domain reads DAGVTQSPTHLIKTRGQQVTLRCSPISGHKSVSWYQQVLGQGPQFIFQYYEKEERGRGNFPDRFSARQFPNYSSELNVNALLLGDSALYLCASSLTFYTGELFFGEGSRLTVL.